The 26 T cell receptor beta chains in this list originate from one sample, sequenced in a study of blood T cell repertoires in COVID-19. Libraries were prepared by immunoSEQ multiplex PCR; TCRdb keeps only in-frame clonotypes and omits some of them. This sample has some 150,000 clones, with approximately 80% found just once. The sample taken for sequencing was peripheral blood. Receptors originate from a middle-aged woman with active or convalescent COVID-19.

This chain uses TRBV5-1 with TRBJ1-2; 7 bases are shared with TRBD1. The CDR3 has 12 residues. CDR1 is SGHRS and CDR2 is YFSETQ in the germline V gene. V lost 4 bases, J lost 5 bases, and 2 bases stayed unmatched. The CDR3 loop reads CASSPTGYGYTF. CDR3 in DNA: TGCGCCAGCAGCCCGACAGGGTATGGCTACACCTTC.

V usage is TRBV28 and J usage is TRBJ1-5; 7 bases agree with TRBD1. CDR1 MDHEN and CDR2 SYDVKM come from the germline V gene. Losses at the gene ends were 6 bases for V and 9 bases for J; bases not matched to a gene: 5. CDR3 length: 12 amino acids. For the CDR3, the DNA is TGTGCCAGCAGCAGACAGGGTTGGCCCCAGCATTTT. This sequence encodes CASSRQGWPQHF.

This clone was found once. The chain employs TRBV28 and TRBJ1-1; 9 positions agree with TRBD1. V was clipped by 5 bases and J by 7 bases; unmatched bases: 11. CDR1 and CDR2 (germline): MDHEN, SYDVKM. The CDR3 is 15 amino acids. The CDR3 region is CASSPSTGGIVEAFF. As DNA, the CDR3 is TGTGCCAGCAGTCCTTCGACAGGGGGGATTGTTGAAGCTTTCTTT.

V and J are TRBV4-2 and TRBJ1-1, with TRBD1 matching over 7 bases. The germline V gene has CDR1 LGHNA and CDR2 YNFKEQ. J lost 8 bases, V lost 0 bases, and 3 bases had no gene match. The CDR3 loop spans 13 amino acids. The DNA of the CDR3 is TGTGCCAGCAGCCAAGATCGGGGACAGGAAGCTTTCTTT. Protein sequence: CASSQDRGQEAFF.

This sequence joins TRBV5-1 and TRBJ2-7; 9 positions match TRBD1. Trimming at V came to 0 bases and at J to 2 bases, leaving 3 bases not matched to a gene. CDR3 length: 15 amino acids. The germline CDR1 and CDR2 sequences are SGHRS and YFSETQ. CDR3 sequence reads: CASSLGDRAAYEQYF. CDR3 in DNA: TGCGCCAGCAGCTTGGGGGACAGGGCAGCCTACGAGCAGTACTTC.

In its sample, this clone was seen a few times. V gene TRBV5-1 combines with J gene TRBJ1-5, with D possibly being TRBD1 (6 bases). Germline CDR1 is SGHRS and CDR2 is YFSETQ. The CDR3 is 13 amino acids. V was cut by 3 bases and J by 2 bases, with 6 bases left in between. The CDR3 spells CASSSGGNQPQHF. DNA of the CDR3: TGCGCCAGCAGCTCAGGGGGCAATCAGCCCCAGCATTTT.

V gene TRBV11-2 combines with J gene TRBJ2-5; TRBD2 aligns across 8 bases. Germline V gene sequence: CDR1 SGHAT, CDR2 FQNNGV. The CDR3 is 14 residues long. Germline trimming cut 5 bases from V and 5 bases from J; bases unmatched to any gene: 7. The CDR3 loop is CASSPSGGRETQYF. The DNA of the CDR3 is TGTGCCAGCAGCCCCAGCGGGGGCCGGGAGACCCAGTACTTC.

V usage is TRBV6-6 and J usage is TRBJ2-7, with D possibly matching TRBD2 (6 bases). The CDR3 covers 15 residues. Deletions cut 4 bases from V and 1 base from J, with 14 bases between. Germline CDR1 reads MNHNY; CDR2 reads SVGAGI (reference sequence). This chain's CDR3 is CASSFRLEPSYEQYF. CDR3 nucleotide sequence: TGTGCCAGCAGTTTCCGACTAGAGCCGTCCTACGAGCAGTACTTC.

The J gene is TRBJ1-3, the V gene TRBV19, with TRBD1 as a possible D gene (5 bases). Germline CDR1 LNHDA, CDR2 SQIVND (reference sequence). The CDR3 totals 13 residues. V dropped 6 bases and J dropped 4 bases, with 10 bases sitting between them. CDR3 sequence (DNA): TGTGCCAGTAGGTCGGACATGGGAAACACCATATATTTT. It encodes CASRSDMGNTIYF.

The V gene is TRBV27, the J gene TRBJ1-3; D possibly corresponds to TRBD1 (5 bases). Germline V gene sequence: CDR1 MNHEY, CDR2 SMNVEV (reference sequence). V lost 3 bases to trimming and J lost 7 bases, with 10 bases between them. The CDR3 sequence is 13 residues long. The CDR3 nucleotides are TGTGCCAGCAGTTTGGGGCCAGGTAACACCATATATTTT. Amino acids: CASSLGPGNTIYF.

The chain couples TRBV18 to TRBJ2-7, with 8 bases that match TRBD2. The trim removed 3 bases at V and 3 bases at J, leaving 4 bases unmatched. CDR1 is KGHSH and CDR2 is LQKENI in the germline V gene. This CDR3 spans 14 amino acids. CDR3 nucleotides: TGTGCCAGCTCACCCGCCGGGGGGGGCTACGAGCAGTACTTC. As protein: CASSPAGGGYEQYF.

V gene TRBV10-2 combines with J gene TRBJ1-5; tentatively, D is TRBD1 (5 bases). Germline CDR1 and CDR2: WSHSY and SAAADI. This CDR3 spans 13 amino acids. The V gene lost 7 bases and the J gene lost 11 bases, with 18 bases spanning the gap. The CDR3 DNA is TGCGCCAGCAAGGACATTCGACGACAGACCCAGCATTTT. Translation gives CASKDIRRQTQHF.

The V gene is TRBV19, the J gene TRBJ2-5, with a tentative D call TRBD2 (7 bases). Germline assignment: CDR1 LNHDA and CDR2 SQIVND (reference sequence). The CDR3 has 15 residues. V was shortened by 5 bases and J by 3 bases, with 16 bases between the two germline ends. The CDR3 here is CASSYIGGGEETQYF. In DNA, the CDR3 is TGTGCCAGTAGTTATATTGGGGGGGGCGAAGAGACCCAGTACTTC. The variable domain in full, completed from reference TRBV19 and TRBJ2-5, reads DGGITQSPKYLFRKEGQNVTLSCEQNLNHDAMYWYRQDPGQGLRLIYYSQIVNDFQKGDIAEGYSVSREKKESFPLTVTSAQKNPTAFYLCASSYIGGGEETQYFGPGTRLLVL.

V is TRBV19 and J is TRBJ1-4, with a possible D match to TRBD1 (6 bases). This CDR3 region has 17 residues. V was trimmed by 3 bases and J by 5 bases, leaving 19 bases between them. Per the germline V gene, CDR1 is LNHDA and CDR2 is SQIVND (reference sequence). For the CDR3, the DNA is TGTGCCAGTAGTATCCCCCCCTCGACAGGTTCAAATGAAAAACTGTTTTTT. It encodes CASSIPPSTGSNEKLFF.

The V and J genes are TRBV28 and TRBJ2-4; a possible D gene is TRBD1 (6 bases). The germline V gene has CDR1 MDHEN and CDR2 SYDVKM. CDR3 length equals 19 residues. V lost 3 bases to trimming and J lost 3 bases, with 24 bases between them. The DNA of the CDR3 is TGTGCCAGCAGTTTTCATCCCCAGGGCAGGGGATCGGTCAAAAACATTCAGTACTTC. This translates into CASSFHPQGRGSVKNIQYF.

The V and J genes are TRBV6-6 and TRBJ1-5; 12 bases map to TRBD1. There are 16 residues in the CDR3. CDR1 is MNHNY and CDR2 is SVGAGI in the germline V gene (reference sequence). J lost 5 bases, V lost 2 bases, and 4 bases had no gene match. CDR3 in amino acids: CASSYPGQGAYQPQHF. Written as DNA, the CDR3 is TGTGCCAGCAGTTACCCGGGACAGGGGGCCTATCAGCCCCAGCATTTT.

CDR3 loop: CASTGGTNTEAFF. CDR3 nucleotides: TGTGCCAGCACTGGGGGCACGAACACTGAAGCTTTCTTT. The J gene is TRBJ1-1, the V gene TRBV27; tentative D call: TRBD1 (6 bases). V was cut by 7 bases and J by 1 base, with 10 bases left in between. The CDR3 is 13 residues long. The germline V gene has CDR1 MNHEY and CDR2 SMNVEV (reference sequence).

This chain joins TRBV5-1 and TRBJ2-5, with 7 nucleotides matching TRBD1. V shed 4 bases and J 1 base; nucleotides not matched to a gene: 4. This CDR3 contains 14 residues. The germline CDR1 and CDR2 sequences are SGHRS and YFSETQ. CDR3 region: CASSLGTVQETQYF. In nucleotides, the CDR3 is TGCGCCAGCAGCCTTGGGACAGTCCAAGAGACCCAGTACTTC.

This rearrangement joins TRBV5-1 to TRBJ2-3, with D possibly matching TRBD2 (6 bases). Trimming removed 0 bases from V and 4 bases from J, with 12 bases in between. The CDR3 loop spans 15 amino acids. Germline lookup yields CDR1 SGHRS and CDR2 YFSETQ. The CDR3, as DNA: TGCGCCAGCAGCTTGGCCTACGGGGGATCAGATACGCAGTATTTT. Encoded protein: CASSLAYGGSDTQYF.

This clone was observed a few times. This chain links TRBV5-1 with TRBJ1-4; a weak D match, TRBD1 (5 bases). Deletions cut 1 base from V and 6 bases from J, with 13 bases between. CDR1 is SGHRS and CDR2 is YFSETQ in the germline V gene. CDR3 size: 15 residues. The CDR3 DNA reads TGCGCCAGCAGCTTGTTTTGGGGGAGGGATGAAAAACTGTTTTTT. Amino acid sequence: CASSLFWGRDEKLFF.

The chain recombines TRBV29-1 with TRBJ1-2, with D tentatively TRBD1 (6 bases). In germline, CDR1 is SQVTM, CDR2 ANQGSEA. Trimming shortened V by 1 base and J by 5 bases, and 8 bases separated the two germline ends. The CDR3 totals 12 residues. The CDR3: CSVEATGYGYTF. The DNA of the CDR3 is TGCAGCGTTGAAGCTACAGGGTATGGCTACACCTTC. Supplemented by reference TRBV29-1 and TRBJ1-2, the full variable domain reads SAVISQKPSRDICQRGTSLTIQCQVDSQVTMMFWYRQQPGQSLTLIATANQGSEATYESGFVIDKFPISRPNLTFSTLTVSNMSPEDSSIYLCSVEATGYGYTFGSGTRLTVV.

V is TRBV7-2 and J is TRBJ2-2; D is perhaps TRBD2 (5 bases). Between the trimmed V and J ends, which lost 2 bases and 1 base, there was a span of 8 bases. Germline V CDR1 and CDR2: SGHTA, FQGNSA. This CDR3 spans 15 amino acids. The DNA for the CDR3 is TGTGCCAGCAGCTTACGGCGGGTGAACACCGGGGAGCTGTTTTTT. This sequence encodes CASSLRRVNTGELFF.

The chain links TRBV6-5 to TRBJ2-3; tentative D call: TRBD2 (6 bases). This CDR3 is 14 amino acids long. The germline gives CDR1 MNHEY, CDR2 SVGAGI. The V end was cut by 7 bases, the J end by 7 bases, with 18 bases between. The CDR3 here is CASTVGDSRNTQYF. The DNA of the CDR3 is TGTGCCAGCACGGTGGGGGACTCGAGAAATACGCAGTATTTT.

The table lists this clone with a count of one. The CDR3 bases are TGTGCCAGCAGCACAGGGAATTCACCCCTCCACTTT. Encoded protein: CASSTGNSPLHF. This sequence joins TRBV6-2 or TRBV6-3 and TRBJ1-6; D may be TRBD1 (6 bases). Trimming removed 6 bases at V and 7 bases at J, with 7 bases between. The CDR3 loop spans 12 amino acids. The germline CDR1 and CDR2 sequences are MNHEY and SVGEGT.

The V call is TRBV5-1, the J call TRBJ2-3; a possible D gene is TRBD2 (6 bases). The germline V gene encodes CDR1 SGHRS and CDR2 YFSETQ. CDR3 length: 14 amino acids. Trimming removed 4 bases at V and 6 bases at J, with 15 bases between. The CDR3 DNA reads TGCGCCAGCAGCCCCGGAGGGGTTGGGGATACGCAGTATTTT. Translating it yields CASSPGGVGDTQYF.

This clone was recorded only once. The J gene is TRBJ2-7, the V gene TRBV4-3, with 9 bases that match TRBD1. There are 16 residues in the CDR3. Per the germline V gene, CDR1 is LGHNA and CDR2 is YSLEER. The junction had 11 bases not matched to a gene; V was cut back by 5 bases and J by 3 bases. The CDR3 region is CASSDAHRDRVYEQYF. DNA for the CDR3: TGCGCCAGCAGCGACGCACACCGGGACAGGGTCTACGAGCAGTACTTC.